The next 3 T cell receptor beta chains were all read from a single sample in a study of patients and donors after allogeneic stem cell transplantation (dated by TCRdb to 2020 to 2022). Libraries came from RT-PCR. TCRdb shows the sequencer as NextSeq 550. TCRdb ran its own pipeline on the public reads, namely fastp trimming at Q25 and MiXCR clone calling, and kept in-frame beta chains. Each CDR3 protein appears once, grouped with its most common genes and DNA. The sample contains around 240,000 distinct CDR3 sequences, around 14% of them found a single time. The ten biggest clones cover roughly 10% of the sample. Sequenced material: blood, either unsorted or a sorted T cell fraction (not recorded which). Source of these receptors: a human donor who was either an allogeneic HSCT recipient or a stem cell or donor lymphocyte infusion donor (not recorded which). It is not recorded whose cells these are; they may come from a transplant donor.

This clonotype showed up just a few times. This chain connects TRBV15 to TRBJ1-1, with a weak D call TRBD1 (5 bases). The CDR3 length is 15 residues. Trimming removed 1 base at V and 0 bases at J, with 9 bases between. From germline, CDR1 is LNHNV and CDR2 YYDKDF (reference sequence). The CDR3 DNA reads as TGTGCCACCAGCAGAGCGGAAGGGGTGAACACTGAAGCTTTCTTT. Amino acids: CATSRAEGVNTEAFF.

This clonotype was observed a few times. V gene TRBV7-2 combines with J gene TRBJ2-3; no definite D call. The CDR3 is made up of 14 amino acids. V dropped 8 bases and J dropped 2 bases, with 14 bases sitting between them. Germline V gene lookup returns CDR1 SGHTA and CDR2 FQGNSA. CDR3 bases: TGTGCCAGCGGCCGACTGATAAACACAGATACGCAGTATTTT. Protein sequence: CASGRLINTDTQYF.

For the CDR3, the DNA is TGCAGTGCCCAATGGGACAGGGGGTACGAGCAGTACTTC. Translating it yields CSAQWDRGYEQYF. The chain combines TRBV20-1 with TRBJ2-7, with 11 nucleotides matching TRBD1. V lost 6 bases, J lost 4 bases, and 5 bases stayed unmatched. The CDR3 is made up of 13 amino acids. Germline V gives CDR1 DFQATT, CDR2 SNEGSKA (reference sequence).